Many counts were recorded for the clone carrying this TCR beta chain. No antigen is known for it. This sample was included in a study of T cells in Graves' hyperthyroidism and ophthalmopathy. Findings and caveats of the study: For ophthalmopathy, model prediction preceded onset by a median roughly 6.2 months.

The CDR3 sequence is 15 residues long. V lost 5 bases to trimming and J lost 3 bases; unmatched junction nucleotides: 9. Germline V gives CDR1 LNHNV, CDR2 YYDKDF (reference sequence). It was RNA transcripts that yielded the amplified TCR beta CDR3 regions. First-round RT-PCR of the TCR CDR3 relied on the HTBI primer set. Each CDR3 protein is one row after TCRdb ran MiXCR on the multiplex PCR reads. There are 500,000 to 750,000 distinct CDR3 sequences in the sample; more than 45% occur only once, and about 8.3% lies in the top ten. Sequencing used peripheral blood or thyroid tissue (not recorded which). This rearrangement joins TRBV15 to TRBJ2-7; TRBD1 matches at 8 bases. The TCR was taken from a woman aged 18-29 years with Graves' hyperthyroidism. The CDR3 is CATSRYGQGIYEQYF. CDR3 DNA: TGTGCCACCAGCCGCTATGGACAGGGTATCTACGAGCAGTACTTC.